This T cell receptor beta chain is from a study of control samples from healthy donors and cancer patients. The germline V gene has CDR1 SGHRS and CDR2 YFSETQ. V was pared by 2 bases and J by 11 bases, with 16 bases between. CDR3 size: 13 residues. The method was immunoSEQ multiplex PCR; TCRdb's version includes in-frame clones alone and lacks a portion of them. The data show 120,000 or so clones, approximately 90% seen once. The source is a woman aged 60 to 75 with lung cancer. Input material: PBMCs. This chain joins TRBV5-1 and TRBJ1-2; D gene uncertain. The CDR3 sequence is CASSFGGRESYTF. CDR3 in DNA: TGCGCCAGCAGCTTCGGAGGGAGGGAAAGTTACACCTTC.